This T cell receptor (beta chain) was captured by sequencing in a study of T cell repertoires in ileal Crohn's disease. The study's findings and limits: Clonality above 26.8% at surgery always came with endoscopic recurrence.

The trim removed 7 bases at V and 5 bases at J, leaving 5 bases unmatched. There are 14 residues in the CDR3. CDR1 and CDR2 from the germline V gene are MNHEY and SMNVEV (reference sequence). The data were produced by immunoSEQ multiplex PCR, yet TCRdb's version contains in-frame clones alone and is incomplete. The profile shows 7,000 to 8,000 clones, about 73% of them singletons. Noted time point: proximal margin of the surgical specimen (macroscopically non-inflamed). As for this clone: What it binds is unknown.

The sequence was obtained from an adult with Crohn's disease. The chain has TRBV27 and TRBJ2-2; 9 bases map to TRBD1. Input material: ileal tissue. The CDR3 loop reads CASKTGTGTGELFF. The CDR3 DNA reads TGTGCCAGCAAAACCGGGACAGGGACCGGGGAGCTGTTTTTT.